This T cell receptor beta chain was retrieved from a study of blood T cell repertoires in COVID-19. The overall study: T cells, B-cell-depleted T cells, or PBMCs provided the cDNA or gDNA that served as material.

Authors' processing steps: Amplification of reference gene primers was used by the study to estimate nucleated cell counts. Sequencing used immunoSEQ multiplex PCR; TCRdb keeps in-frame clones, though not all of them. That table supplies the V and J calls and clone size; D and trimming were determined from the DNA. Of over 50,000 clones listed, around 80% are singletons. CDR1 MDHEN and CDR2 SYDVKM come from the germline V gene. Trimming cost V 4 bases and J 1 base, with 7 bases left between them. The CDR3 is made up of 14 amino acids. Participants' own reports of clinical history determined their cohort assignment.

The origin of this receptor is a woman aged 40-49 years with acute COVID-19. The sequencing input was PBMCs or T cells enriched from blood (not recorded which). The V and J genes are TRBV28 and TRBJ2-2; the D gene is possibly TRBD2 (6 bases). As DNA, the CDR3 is TGTGCCAGCAGTTATAGCGGGAACACCGGGGAGCTGTTTTTT. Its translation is CASSYSGNTGELFF. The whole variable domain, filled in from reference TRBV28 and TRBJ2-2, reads DVKVTQSSRYLVKRTGEKVFLECVQDMDHENMFWYRQDPGLGLRLIYFSYDVKMKEKGDIPEGYSVSREKKERFSLILESASTNQTSMYLCASSYSGNTGELFFGEGSRLTVL.